Following are 25 T cell receptor beta chains from one sample sequenced in a study of TIL therapy for anti-PD-1-resistant metastatic lung cancer. Sequencing used immunoSEQ v3. Assay: immunoSEQ multiplex PCR; the TCRdb copy retains only in-frame clones and omits some. The data contain 45,000 to 60,000 clones, around 64% of them seen just once; the ten biggest clones take up less than 6.5%. Time point: pre-treatment sample, taken before nivolumab and TIL therapy. Tumor tissue came from excised metastases, mostly pleural nodules or supraclavicular lymph nodes. Sequences were derived from tumor tissue, sampled at baseline. The receptors derive from a person between 25 and 79 years old with non-small cell lung cancer.

The chain combines TRBV7-2 with TRBJ1-1; no clear D gene. The CDR3 consists of 14 residues. The germline V and J ends were trimmed by 1 base and 4 bases, with 10 bases remaining between them. In germline, CDR1 is SGHTA, CDR2 FQGNSA. CDR3 loop: CASSLGEFITEAFF. For the CDR3, the DNA is TGTGCCAGCAGCTTAGGCGAATTTATCACTGAAGCTTTCTTT.

This chain joins TRBV6-5 and TRBJ2-2; 10 bases map to TRBD2. J gave up 4 bases and V 11 bases, and 10 bases lay outside the gene matches. The CDR3 loop spans 15 amino acids. Germline V lookup: CDR1 MNHEY, CDR2 SVGAGI. CDR3: CAAYHRLAGTGELFF. DNA of the CDR3: TGTGCCGCATACCATCGACTAGCGGGCACCGGGGAGCTGTTTTTT.

The rearrangement links TRBV10-1 to TRBJ1-2; no reliable D call. V lost 0 bases and J 2 bases, leaving 7 bases between the germline ends. This CDR3 has 14 amino acids. Germline lookup yields CDR1 WNHNN and CDR2 SYGVQD (reference sequence). The CDR3 protein is CASSESGDNYGYTF. The CDR3, as DNA: TGCGCCAGCAGTGAGTCCGGTGACAACTATGGCTACACCTTC.

The chain uses TRBV27 and TRBJ1-2; 9 bases align to TRBD1. V dropped 3 bases and J dropped 7; count of bases not matched to a gene: 9. Germline CDR1 MNHEY, CDR2 SMNVEV (reference sequence). This CDR3 has 15 residues. The CDR3 DNA follows: TGTGCCAGCAGTTTGCAGTACAGGGGGCGGATTGGCTACACCTTC. Translated: CASSLQYRGRIGYTF.

This chain joins TRBV27 and TRBJ2-5; D is possibly TRBD1 or TRBD2 (5 bases each). Germline V lookup: CDR1 MNHEY, CDR2 SMNVEV (reference sequence). The CDR3 has 15 residues. Trimming cost V 5 bases and J 11 bases, with 24 bases left between them. The DNA for the CDR3 is TGTGCCAGCAGTCTATGGTCGGACCAGGGAGCGGCTCAGTACTTC. Its protein is CASSLWSDQGAAQYF.

This chain connects TRBV6-5 to TRBJ1-1; tentative D call: TRBD1 (6 bases). The germline V gene encodes CDR1 MNHEY and CDR2 SVGAGI. The CDR3 sequence is 15 residues long. Trimming stripped 3 bases from V and 3 bases from J, with 14 bases between. CDR3 in amino acids: CASSYYQGFDTEAFF. CDR3 nucleotides: TGTGCCAGCAGTTATTACCAGGGGTTCGACACTGAAGCTTTCTTT.

This rearrangement joins TRBV6-1 to TRBJ2-3, with D perhaps TRBD1 (6 bases). CDR3 size: 12 residues. V gave up 10 bases and J gave up 4 bases, with 12 bases separating them. Germline values: CDR1 MNHNS, CDR2 SASEGT. CDR3 nucleotide sequence: TGTGCCACAGTAGGGGGAGCAGATACGCAGTATTTT. Protein: CATVGGADTQYF.

The genes are TRBV10-3 and TRBJ2-5; tentative D call: TRBD2 (5 bases). V was trimmed by 6 bases and J by 1 base, leaving 30 bases between them. This CDR3 contains 20 residues. CDR1 ENHRY and CDR2 SYGVKD come from the germline V gene. The chain's CDR3 is CAISAVPASQENRVQETQYF. In DNA, the CDR3 is TGTGCCATCAGCGCCGTCCCAGCTAGCCAAGAGAATAGGGTCCAAGAGACCCAGTACTTC.

The chain employs TRBV15 and TRBJ1-1; 8 nucleotides align to TRBD1. Germline V gene data show CDR1 as LNHNV and CDR2 as YYDKDF (reference sequence). The CDR3 runs 17 residues. V shed 3 bases, J shed 0 bases, and the junction held 9 bases outside the gene matches. CDR3 residues: CATSRLDRESMNTEAFF. The DNA for the CDR3 is TGTGCCACCAGCAGGCTGGACAGGGAGTCCATGAACACTGAAGCTTTCTTT.

The chain employs TRBV29-1 and TRBJ2-1, with TRBD1 matching 8 bases. The V and J ends lost 3 bases and 9 bases, in that order; junction bases with no gene match: 7. Per germline, CDR1 SQVTM and CDR2 ANQGSEA. The CDR3 has 13 residues. The CDR3 spells CSVEWTGFGEQFF. Here the CDR3 DNA reads TGCAGCGTTGAGTGGACAGGGTTTGGTGAGCAGTTCTTC.

By share, this clone ranks as medium-sized. V gene TRBV7-2 combines with J gene TRBJ1-6; 11 nucleotides line up with TRBD1. The CDR3 loop spans 14 amino acids. Losses at the gene ends were 3 bases for V and 10 bases for J; bases not matched to a gene: 2. CDR1 and CDR2 from the germline V gene are SGHTA and FQGNSA. The DNA of the CDR3 is TGTGCCAGCAGCTTGGACAGGGGGCCATCACCCCTCCACTTT. It codes for CASSLDRGPSPLHF.

The rearrangement joins TRBV6-5 to TRBJ1-3; no clear D. V lost 4 bases, J lost 4 bases, and 8 bases lay in between. From germline, CDR1 is MNHEY and CDR2 SVGAGI. This CDR3 region has 13 residues. The CDR3 loop reads CASSSVEGNTIYF. The CDR3 DNA is TGTGCCAGCAGTTCGGTAGAAGGAAACACCATATATTTT.

The chain has TRBV4-1 and TRBJ2-3, with TRBD1 matching 7 bases. The CDR3 has 17 residues. Germline CDR1 and CDR2: MGHRA and YSYEKL. V shed 0 bases and J 4 bases; nucleotides not matched to a gene: 10. CDR3 sequence reads: CASSQDGKGAEADTQYF. DNA for the CDR3: TGCGCCAGCAGCCAAGATGGAAAGGGGGCGGAAGCAGATACGCAGTATTTT.

This clone was seen a handful of times. The chain has TRBV6-5 and TRBJ2-4; D unresolved. Germline CDR1 MNHEY, CDR2 SVGAGI. V was shortened by 4 bases and J by 0 bases, with 10 bases between the two germline ends. The CDR3 is 15 amino acids. The CDR3 reads CASSSGVQAKNIQYF. The CDR3 DNA is TGTGCCAGCAGTTCTGGGGTGCAAGCCAAAAACATTCAGTACTTC.

V gene TRBV30 combines with J gene TRBJ2-7; 11 bases agree with TRBD1. The CDR3 spans 13 residues. CDR1 is GTSNPN, CDR2 SVGIG, per germline (reference sequence). With 3 bases clipped from V and 8 bases from J, the junction kept 6 bases outside the gene matches. The CDR3 DNA reads as TGTGCCTGGAGACCACGGACAGGGGGCAAGCAGTACTTC. Amino acid sequence: CAWRPRTGGKQYF.

The gene calls are TRBV5-1 and TRBJ1-1; D might be TRBD1 (5 bases). This CDR3 is built from 14 residues. Per the germline V gene, CDR1 is SGHRS and CDR2 is YFSETQ. V lost 5 bases and J 6 bases, leaving 17 bases between the germline ends. The CDR3 region is CASSYDRGGAEAFF. CDR3 DNA sequence: TGCGCCAGCAGTTACGACAGAGGAGGCGCTGAAGCTTTCTTT.

This clone was counted only a few times. The genes are TRBV7-9 and TRBJ1-1; D is uncertain. This CDR3 region has 14 residues. The germline gives CDR1 SEHNR, CDR2 FQNEAQ (reference sequence). V dropped 5 bases and J dropped 8 bases, with 18 bases sitting between them. The CDR3 region has the DNA TGTGCCAGCAGCCCCTCGTCTCACCGGGTCGAAGCTTTCTTT. This codes for CASSPSSHRVEAFF.

The sample holds a few counts of this clone. The genes are TRBV5-1 and TRBJ1-1, with 12 nucleotides matching TRBD1. V dropped 3 bases and J dropped 0; count of bases not matched to a gene: 6. This CDR3 is 17 amino acids long. CDR1 is SGHRS, CDR2 YFSETQ, per germline. CDR3 nucleotide sequence: TGCGCCAGCAGCTCCGGGACAGGGGGCTTTGTGAACACTGAAGCTTTCTTT. Protein: CASSSGTGGFVNTEAFF. The variable domain in full, with the rest retrieved from reference TRBV5-1 and TRBJ1-1, is KAGVTQTPRYLIKTRGQQVTLSCSPISGHRSVSWYQQTPGQGLQFLFEYFSETQRNKGNFPGRFSGRQFSNSRSEMNVSTLELGDSALYLCASSSGTGGFVNTEAFFGQGTRLTVV.

With respect to this clone: The junction departs from germline at one end; a sequencing error may be responsible. This sequence joins TRBV30 and TRBJ2-2, with D unclear. In germline, CDR1 is GTSNPN, CDR2 SVGIG (reference sequence). This CDR3 region has 11 residues. CDR3 amino acids: CAWKELGSWVF. CDR3 nucleotide sequence: TGTGCCTGGAAGGAGTTGGGGTCGTGGGTTTTT.

This clone was seen only once. The rearrangement uses TRBV10-2 and TRBJ2-3; no reliable D call. V lost 7 bases to trimming and J lost 2 bases, with 10 bases between them. This CDR3 has 13 residues. Per the germline V gene, CDR1 is WSHSY and CDR2 is SAAADI. In DNA form, the CDR3 reads TGCGCCAGCATACCGTCCAACACAGATACGCAGTATTTT. It codes for CASIPSNTDTQYF.

This rearrangement joins TRBV27 to TRBJ1-2; D is undetermined. Looked up from germline, CDR1 is MNHEY and CDR2 is SMNVEV (reference sequence). Trimming removed 3 bases from V and 8 bases from J, with 13 bases in between. The CDR3 contains 13 residues. CDR3 protein: CASSLDLIGGYTF. For the CDR3, the DNA is TGTGCCAGCAGTTTGGACCTCATCGGGGGCTACACCTTC.

The rearrangement joins TRBV30 to TRBJ2-6, with 8 bases lining up with TRBD1. CDR1 and CDR2 (germline): GTSNPN, SVGIG (reference sequence). The CDR3 extends over 16 amino acids. J was trimmed by 0 bases and V by 7 bases; bases with no gene match: 8. The CDR3 region has the DNA TGTGCCTCTAGGACAGGGCACCGCTCTGGGGCCAACGTCCTGACTTTC. Its translation is CASRTGHRSGANVLTF.

The V and J genes are TRBV15 and TRBJ2-3; 10 bases match TRBD1. The CDR3 loop spans 15 amino acids. CDR1 is LNHNV, CDR2 YYDKDF, per germline (reference sequence). Trimming removed 1 base from V and 5 bases from J; junction bases left unmatched: 3. This CDR3 reads CATSRGDRGGDTQYF. DNA for the CDR3: TGTGCCACCAGCAGAGGGGACAGGGGAGGAGATACGCAGTATTTT.

This clone was seen many times. J is TRBJ1-5 and V is TRBV7-8; D is uncertain. The CDR3 has 15 residues. Germline CDR1 is SGHVS and CDR2 is FQNEAQ. V gave up 1 base and J gave up 3 bases, with 10 bases separating them. The CDR3 reads CASSLEGNNNQPQHF. Written as DNA, the CDR3 is TGTGCCAGCAGCTTAGAAGGGAATAACAATCAGCCCCAGCATTTT.

The V call is TRBV9, the J call TRBJ2-3; D unclear. This CDR3 is built from 13 residues. Germline V gives CDR1 SGDLS, CDR2 YYNGEE. V was cut by 0 bases and J by 4 bases, with 6 bases left in between. CDR3 in amino acids: CASSVVGADTQYF. The CDR3 DNA reads as TGTGCCAGCAGCGTAGTAGGAGCAGATACGCAGTATTTT. Supplemented by reference TRBV9 and TRBJ2-3, the full variable domain reads DSGVTQTPKHLITATGQRVTLRCSPRSGDLSVYWYQQSLDQGLQFLIQYYNGEERAKGNILERFSAQQFPDLHSELNLSSLELGDSALYFCASSVVGADTQYFGPGTRLTVL.